The 17 T cell receptor beta chains listed next were all sequenced from one sample in a study of blood T cell repertoires in COVID-19 (dated by TCRdb to the early 2020s). The library was prepared using the immunoSEQ multiplex PCR assay. TCRdb carries this immuneACCESS record with in-frame sequences only. Its versions omit some clonotypes, under half of them owing to an unresolved V gene in the studies checked, with the rest unexplained. The sample yields nearly 35,000 clones; roughly 86% were counted once. Less than 55% of the sample is held by the ten biggest clonotypes. Sequencing used peripheral blood. The source of these receptors is a human donor in a cohort sampled during active COVID-19.

The genes are TRBV18 and TRBJ2-7; 9 bases map to TRBD2. The germline V gene has CDR1 KGHSH and CDR2 LQKENI. The CDR3 contains 17 residues. V lost 4 bases, J lost 3 bases, and 13 bases stayed unmatched. DNA of the CDR3: TGTGCCAGCTCACTGGGGACTAGCTCGTCGCTCGTCTACGAGCAGTACTTC. This sequence encodes CASSLGTSSSLVYEQYF. The variable domain in full, completed from reference TRBV18 and TRBJ2-7, reads NAGVMQNPRHLVRRRGQEARLRCSPMKGHSHVYWYRQLPEEGLKFMVYLQKENIIDESGMPKERFSAEFPKEGPSILRIQQVVRGDSAAYFCASSLGTSSSLVYEQYFGPGTRLTVT.

This rearrangement joins TRBV7-9 to TRBJ2-1; tentative D call: TRBD2 (7 bases). Germline V gene sequence: CDR1 SEHNR, CDR2 FQNEAQ (reference sequence). CDR3 size: 17 residues. The germline V and J ends were trimmed by 1 base and 0 bases, with 13 bases remaining between them. This chain's CDR3 is CASSLVAGATSYNEQFF. CDR3 DNA: TGTGCCAGCAGCTTAGTGGCGGGGGCCACCTCCTACAATGAGCAGTTCTTC.

V gene TRBV11-2 combines with J gene TRBJ2-1; 9 bases fit TRBD1. After removal of 2 bases from V and 7 bases from J, the junction contained 6 bases not matched to a gene. The CDR3 length is 15 residues. Germline V gene lookup returns CDR1 SGHAT and CDR2 FQNNGV. CDR3 nucleotides: TGTGCCAGCAGCTTATCGACAGGGGGAAATAATGAGCAGTTCTTC. Translated: CASSLSTGGNNEQFF.

The chain joins TRBV6-5 to TRBJ2-1, with TRBD2 identical over 8 bases. Germline V gene sequence: CDR1 MNHEY, CDR2 SVGAGI. This CDR3 has 15 residues. V was pared by 7 bases and J by 5 bases, with 10 bases of the junction left unmatched. CDR3 coding DNA: TGTGCCAGCACAAAGACCGGGACTAGAGACAATGAGCAGTTCTTC. Its protein is CASTKTGTRDNEQFF.

The chain employs TRBV27 and TRBJ2-2, with D perhaps TRBD2 (5 bases). The CDR3 is made up of 14 amino acids. Trimming pared 3 bases from V and 5 bases from J, leaving 10 bases between. Germline V CDR1 and CDR2: MNHEY, SMNVEV (reference sequence). Written as DNA, the CDR3 is TGTGCCAGCAGTTTGGAGGCGTTAACCGGGGAGCTGTTTTTT. Protein: CASSLEALTGELFF.

This rearrangement joins TRBV24-1 to TRBJ2-1; 8 nucleotides align to TRBD1. The CDR3 loop spans 16 amino acids. CDR1 and CDR2 (germline): KGHDR, SFDVKD. V was pared by 4 bases and J by 9 bases, with 13 bases of the junction left unmatched. The CDR3: CATSDRNRGSFGEQFF. CDR3 nucleotides: TGTGCCACCAGTGACCGCAACAGGGGGTCCTTTGGTGAGCAGTTCTTC.

V is TRBV7-6 and J is TRBJ2-1; the D gene is possibly TRBD2 (7 bases). CDR1 SGHVS and CDR2 FNYEAQ come from the germline V gene. Trimming removed 5 bases at V and 9 bases at J, with 20 bases between. The CDR3 length is 15 residues. CDR3 in amino acids: CASSMTGSGGSEQFF. In DNA, the CDR3 is TGTGCCAGCAGCATGACAGGTTCGGGGGGTAGTGAGCAGTTCTTC.

The V gene is TRBV7-2, the J gene TRBJ2-3; D uncertain. Per germline, CDR1 SGHTA and CDR2 FQGNSA. Between the trimmed V and J ends, which lost 5 bases and 1 base, there was a span of 13 bases. The CDR3 consists of 15 residues. Written as DNA, the CDR3 is TGTGCCAGCAGCAGAGCCCCGCGCGGCACAGATACGCAGTATTTT. Protein sequence: CASSRAPRGTDTQYF.

This sequence joins TRBV24-1 and TRBJ2-2; 9 bases align to TRBD1. V lost 7 bases and J lost 6; bases outside the gene matches: 14. The CDR3 sequence is 17 residues long. Germline values: CDR1 KGHDR, CDR2 SFDVKD. Written as DNA, the CDR3 is TGTGCCACCAGGGGGGGACAGGGAGAGTTTGGGGCCGGGGAGCTGTTTTTT. It specifies CATRGGQGEFGAGELFF.

The V and J genes are TRBV9 and TRBJ2-4, with TRBD1 identical over 9 bases. The germline V gene encodes CDR1 SGDLS and CDR2 YYNGEE. Unmatched junction bases numbered 11, after V lost 3 bases and J lost 7 bases. The length of the CDR3 is 16 residues. CDR3 sequence (DNA): TGTGCCAGCAGCGCTCAACCCGGGACAGGGCGGAACATTCAGTACTTC. Translation gives CASSAQPGTGRNIQYF.

The chain's CDR3 is CASSIYFDRANTEAFF. The CDR3 nucleotides read TGTGCCAGCAGCATATACTTCGACAGGGCGAACACTGAAGCTTTCTTT. This chain uses TRBV21-1 with TRBJ1-1; the D call in the table, TRBD1, was not verified against the DNA. TRBV21-1 is a known pseudogene. This CDR3 contains 16 residues.

The chain couples TRBV6-5 to TRBJ1-6; D possibly corresponds to TRBD1 (6 bases). Germline V gives CDR1 MNHEY, CDR2 SVGAGI. The CDR3 totals 15 residues. The germline V and J ends were trimmed by 8 bases and 4 bases, with 15 bases remaining between them. For the CDR3, the DNA is TGTGCCAGCGGGAGGGGGATTGTGTATAATTCACCCCTCCACTTT. This codes for CASGRGIVYNSPLHF.

This rearrangement joins TRBV5-1 to TRBJ2-2; D is unclear. Germline V CDR1 and CDR2: SGHRS, YFSETQ. Trimming left V 6 bases short and J 5 bases short, with 11 bases between. The CDR3 consists of 13 residues. The CDR3 is CASTAGATGELFF. Written as DNA, the CDR3 is TGCGCCAGCACCGCAGGCGCTACCGGGGAGCTGTTTTTT.

CDR3 sequence (DNA): TGTGCCAGTAGTGCACAGGGCAATGGTAATGAAAAACTGTTTTTT. It translates to CASSAQGNGNEKLFF. The V and J genes are TRBV19 and TRBJ1-4; D is perhaps TRBD1 (6 bases). This CDR3 is 15 amino acids long. Germline lookup yields CDR1 LNHDA and CDR2 SQIVND (reference sequence). Trimming removed 5 bases at V and 4 bases at J, with 14 bases between.

This CDR3 is CASSPFSGERDTQYF. CDR3 coding DNA: TGTGCCAGCAGCCCCTTCAGCGGGGAGAGAGATACGCAGTATTTT. The chain carries TRBV9 and TRBJ2-3; TRBD2 agrees at 7 bases. Germline V gene data show CDR1 as SGDLS and CDR2 as YYNGEE. The V gene end was trimmed by 4 bases and the J gene end by 5 bases; junction bases not matched to a gene: 10. The CDR3 runs 15 residues.

The genes are TRBV28 and TRBJ2-3; D is unclear. Trimming took off 2 bases at V and 7 bases at J, with 7 bases between the two ends. From germline, CDR1 is MDHEN and CDR2 SYDVKM. The CDR3 extends over 12 amino acids. The CDR3 here is CASSLPRNTQYF. In DNA, the CDR3 is TGTGCCAGCAGTTTACCTAGGAATACGCAGTATTTT.

V and J are TRBV2 and TRBJ2-2; 15 nucleotides line up with TRBD2. J lost 1 base, V lost 11 bases, and 8 bases had no gene match. CDR3 length equals 17 residues. CDR1 and CDR2 from the germline V gene are SNHLY and FYNNEI. In DNA, the CDR3 is TGTGCCGGGACTCCGGGACTAGCGGGGGGGAACACCGGGGAGCTGTTTTTT. This translates into CAGTPGLAGGNTGELFF.